This T cell receptor (beta chain) was sequenced in a study of cytotoxic CD8 clonotypes in ibrutinib-treated CLL. The CDR3 consists of 18 residues. Per germline, CDR1 SQVTM and CDR2 ANQGSEA. J was trimmed by 5 bases and V by 7 bases; bases with no gene match: 23. The protocol was immunoSEQ multiplex PCR, while the TCRdb copy is restricted to in-frame clones and leaves out a portion. Of a few hundred thousand clones detected, about 80% appear once; the ten largest clones hold 6.5% to 8.5%. Sequencing was performed on PBMCs, taken before ibrutinib treatment. The sequence came from a human donor with chronic lymphocytic leukemia. The chain links TRBV29-1 to TRBJ2-5; 9 bases are shared with TRBD1. In DNA, the CDR3 is TGCAGCGCCGTTATAACCGAAGGACAGGGGATCCAACGGGAGACCCAGTACTTC. As protein: CSAVITEGQGIQRETQYF.